The sequence of this T cell receptor beta chain was determined in a study of blood T cell repertoires in COVID-19. Background on the study: Collection of acute and convalescent COVID-19 samples took place in the United States, Italy and Spain.

The authors' processing: Amplification of reference gene primers provided the estimated nucleated cell counts. The protocol was immunoSEQ multiplex PCR, while the TCRdb copy is restricted to in-frame clones and leaves out a portion. Clone size and the V and J calls come from that table; the DNA yielded D and trimming. Of some 130,000 clones in the sample, around 82% were seen once. V dropped 4 bases and J dropped 2; count of bases not matched to a gene: 8. This CDR3 has 15 amino acids. The germline V gene encodes CDR1 SGHAT and CDR2 FQDESV (reference sequence). The sample taken for sequencing was peripheral blood. This receptor was taken from a woman aged 25 to 45 who had recovered from COVID-19. The chain couples TRBV11-1 to TRBJ2-7; 7 bases line up with TRBD2. For the CDR3, the DNA is TGTGCCAGCAGCTCAGGCACGAGCGGGACCTACGAGCAGTACTTC. Translated: CASSSGTSGTYEQYF. The whole variable domain, filled in from reference TRBV11-1 and TRBJ2-7, reads EAEVAQSPRYKITEKSQAVAFWCDPISGHATLYWYRQILGQGPELLVQFQDESVVDDSQLPKDRFSAERLKGVDSTLKIQPAELGDSAMYLCASSSGTSGTYEQYFGPGTRLTVT.